These 19 T cell receptor beta chains were sequenced from one sample in a study of T cells in Graves' hyperthyroidism and ophthalmopathy. TCR beta CDR3 sequences were amplified from RNA transcripts. The study used the HTBI primer set for a first-round RT-PCR of the TCR CDR3. In TCRdb, the multiplex PCR reads were re-called with MiXCR into one record per CDR3 protein. The sample has 300,000 to 350,000 distinct CDR3 sequences; roughly 18% are singletons. Material for sequencing was blood. The receptors here all came from a woman aged 45-65 years with Graves' hyperthyroidism.

This clonotype was counted a few times. The gene calls are TRBV5-1 and TRBJ2-1, with TRBD1 matching over 9 bases. Trimming cost V 1 base and J 1 base; bases outside gene matches: 3. Germline loops: CDR1 SGHRS, CDR2 YFSETQ. The CDR3 loop spans 16 amino acids. The CDR3 is CASSLRGTGSYNEQFF. The CDR3 DNA reads as TGCGCCAGCAGCTTGAGGGGGACAGGGTCCTACAATGAGCAGTTCTTC.

This clonotype was recorded at least ten times. V gene TRBV7-9 combines with J gene TRBJ1-1; TRBD1 might be the D (5 bases). V was pared by 6 bases and J by 1 base, with 18 bases between. This CDR3 spans 16 amino acids. Per the germline V gene, CDR1 is SEHNR and CDR2 is FQNEAQ (reference sequence). This CDR3 is CASSFSGSGANTEAFF. The CDR3 DNA sequence: TGTGCCAGCAGTTTTAGCGGATCCGGGGCGAACACTGAAGCTTTCTTT.

This clonotype was counted a few times. The rearrangement joins TRBV2 to TRBJ1-4; weak D call: TRBD1 (5 bases). The CDR3 contains 15 residues. V was shortened by 4 bases and J by 0 bases, with 9 bases between the two germline ends. CDR1 is SNHLY, CDR2 FYNNEI, per germline. The CDR3 loop is CASSVRDPTNEKLFF. The DNA of the CDR3 is TGTGCCAGCAGTGTCAGGGATCCAACTAATGAAAAACTGTTTTTT.

There are many counts of this clonotype. V is TRBV3-1 and J is TRBJ2-7; TRBD2 matches at 7 bases. CDR1 is LGHDT and CDR2 is YNNKEL in the germline V gene (reference sequence). V lost 5 bases to trimming and J lost 6 bases; unmatched junction nucleotides: 7. The length of the CDR3 is 13 residues. The CDR3: CASSSSGEGEQYV. In DNA, the CDR3 is TGTGCCAGCAGCTCGAGCGGGGAGGGCGAGCAGTACGTC.

J is TRBJ2-3 and V is TRBV7-2; 8 positions agree with TRBD2. Germline V gives CDR1 SGHTA, CDR2 FQGNSA. The V and J ends lost 9 bases and 6 bases, in that order; junction bases with no gene match: 8. The CDR3 has 13 residues. The CDR3 reads CASTGGVGDTQYF. CDR3 coding DNA: TGTGCCAGTACCGGGGGGGTCGGGGATACGCAGTATTTT.

In this sample, this clonotype turned up a few times. The chain carries TRBV5-1 and TRBJ2-5, with 7 bases matching TRBD1. V was pared by 0 bases and J by 0 bases, with 11 bases of the junction left unmatched. This CDR3 has 18 residues. Germline-derived CDR1 and CDR2 are SGHRS and YFSETQ. The CDR3 nucleotides read TGCGCCAGCAGCTTGGAGTGGTCGGACAGGATGTACCAAGAGACCCAGTACTTC. It encodes CASSLEWSDRMYQETQYF.

This clonotype was observed at least ten times. V usage is TRBV6-1 and J usage is TRBJ2-1; TRBD2 aligns across 13 bases. The V segment lost 6 bases and the J segment 1 base; nucleotides outside the gene matches: 6. Germline CDR1 and CDR2: MNHNS and SASEGT. The CDR3 contains 17 residues. The CDR3 DNA reads as TGTGCCAGCAGGGACGGGACTAGCGGGGCTTCCTACAATGAGCAGTTCTTC. It specifies CASRDGTSGASYNEQFF.

This clonotype showed up many times. The chain recombines TRBV3-1 with TRBJ1-5; D ambiguous. The CDR3 sequence is 15 residues long. Deletions cut 0 bases from V and 0 bases from J, with 6 bases between. The V gene's germline CDR1 is LGHDT and CDR2 YNNKEL (reference sequence). The CDR3 reads CASSQEPYSNQPQHF. The CDR3 DNA reads TGTGCCAGCAGCCAAGAGCCCTATAGCAATCAGCCCCAGCATTTT.

This clonotype occurred a few times. This sequence joins TRBV20-1 and TRBJ1-4; no firm D call. Germline V CDR1 and CDR2: DFQATT, SNEGSKA (reference sequence). V shed 3 bases and J shed 9 bases, with 5 bases lying between them. The CDR3 runs to 10 residues. DNA for the CDR3: TGCAGTGCTAGGTCTAAAAAACTGTTTTTT. It translates to CSARSKKLFF.

This clonotype was counted at least ten times. V and J are TRBV12-3 or TRBV12-4 and TRBJ2-3; no clear D gene. This CDR3 spans 14 amino acids. The ends were cut back, 7 bases at V and 2 bases at J, with 13 bases in the middle. DNA for the CDR3: TGTGCCAGCACGCGAGGCCGCGACACAGATACGCAGTATTTT. This encodes CASTRGRDTDTQYF.

In its sample, this clonotype was seen many times. This chain uses TRBV27 with TRBJ1-2, with TRBD1 matching 7 bases. Germline CDR1 MNHEY, CDR2 SMNVEV (reference sequence). The CDR3 runs 13 residues. J gave up 7 bases and V 5 bases, and 7 bases lay outside the gene matches. CDR3: CASSLTGIAGYTF. The DNA for the CDR3 is TGTGCCAGCAGTCTGACAGGGATAGCTGGCTACACCTTC.

This clonotype was seen at least ten times. One end of the junction varies from germline; a read error may be responsible. The rearrangement uses TRBV5-1 and TRBJ1-1, with a possible D match to TRBD1 (6 bases). Germline V gives CDR1 SGHRS, CDR2 YFSETQ. The CDR3 is made up of 12 amino acids. The CDR3 here is CASSSGVAEAFF. The CDR3 DNA reads as TGTGCCAGCAGCTCAGGGGTCGCTGAAGCTTTCTTT.

The CDR3 sequence is CAIRSDRATGLLHF. Written as DNA, the CDR3 is TGTGCCATCAGGAGTGACAGGGCAACAGGCCTCCTCCACTTT. V usage is TRBV10-3 and J usage is TRBJ1-6, with 7 bases lining up with TRBD1. The V and J ends lost 6 bases and 15 bases, in that order; junction bases with no gene match: 14. This CDR3 contains 14 residues. Germline V gene lookup returns CDR1 ENHRY and CDR2 SYGVKD.

This clonotype occurred many times. The chain combines TRBV27 with TRBJ2-5, with D tentatively TRBD1 or TRBD2 (7 bases each). Deletions cut 3 bases from V and 5 bases from J, with 13 bases between. This CDR3 contains 14 residues. Germline V gene data show CDR1 as MNHEY and CDR2 as SMNVEV (reference sequence). This chain's CDR3 is CASSFQGGLETQYF. The CDR3, as DNA: TGTGCCAGCAGTTTCCAGGGGGGGCTCGAGACCCAGTACTTC.

At least ten counts were recorded for this clonotype. CDR3 residues: CASSLKGNGSPLHF. Here the CDR3 DNA reads TGTGCCAGCAGTTTAAAGGGGAATGGTTCACCCCTCCACTTT. This chain links TRBV28 with TRBJ1-6; perhaps TRBD1 as D (5 bases). Germline CDR1 MDHEN, CDR2 SYDVKM. The V end lost 2 bases, the J end lost 9 bases, and 11 bases lay between the germline ends. CDR3 length: 14 residues.

This clonotype was detected a few times. The J gene is TRBJ2-7, the V gene TRBV12-3 or TRBV12-4; 9 nucleotides align to TRBD2. V shed 2 bases, J shed 0 bases, and the junction held 5 bases outside the gene matches. The length of the CDR3 is 16 residues. Here the CDR3 reads CASSLRLADTSYEQYF. In DNA, the CDR3 is TGTGCCAGCAGTTTAAGACTAGCGGATACCTCCTACGAGCAGTACTTC.

This clonotype showed up just a few times. A read error is possible here, since a much larger clone lies one base away. V is TRBV18 and J is TRBJ2-3, with 7 positions matching TRBD1. Per germline, CDR1 KGHSH and CDR2 LQKENI. The CDR3 loop spans 17 amino acids. The CDR3 DNA reads TGTGCCAGCTCACCACCGGGCCAGGGGGATATCACAGGTACGCAGTATTTT. It codes for CASSPPGQGDITGTQYF.

This clonotype occurred a few times. The chain recombines TRBV9 with TRBJ2-2; 7 bases match TRBD2. With 3 bases clipped from V and 2 bases from J, the junction kept 13 bases outside the gene matches. CDR1 and CDR2 (germline): SGDLS, YYNGEE. The CDR3 contains 18 residues. The CDR3 region has the DNA TGTGCCAGCAGCGAGGACGGGTTGACTAGCCTAAACACCGGGGAGCTGTTTTTT. This gives the protein CASSEDGLTSLNTGELFF.

The chain couples TRBV7-9 to TRBJ2-3; D is unresolved. The CDR3 has 12 amino acids. CDR1 and CDR2 (germline): SEHNR, FQNEAQ (reference sequence). V dropped 3 bases and J dropped 12 bases, with 13 bases sitting between them. CDR3 amino acids: CASSFLPSNQYF. DNA of the CDR3: TGTGCCAGCAGCTTTTTGCCTTCCAACCAGTATTTT. Drawing the rest from reference TRBV7-9 and TRBJ2-3, the complete variable domain is DTGVSQNPRHKITKRGQNVTFRCDPISEHNRLYWYRQTLGQGPEFLTYFQNEAQLEKSRLLSDRFSAERPKGSFSTLEIQRTEQGDSAMYLCASSFLPSNQYFGPGTRLTVL.